This TCR beta chain was retrieved from a study of monozygotic twins with cystic fibrosis. Points from the study as a whole: Unrelated CF individuals shared fewer identical clonotypes than monozygotic CF twins.

This clone has just a few counts. The antigen is unknown. Produced via immunoSEQ multiplex PCR; TCRdb's table is partial and in-frame only. Of 30,000 to 35,000 clones detected, more than 55% appear once; the ten largest clones hold roughly 0.72%. V was trimmed by 6 bases and J by 14 bases, leaving 28 bases between them. Looked up from germline, CDR1 is MNHNY and CDR2 is SVGAGI (reference sequence). The CDR3 is made up of 16 amino acids. Input material: blood. This receptor was identified in a girl between 5 and 17 years old with cystic fibrosis. The chain combines TRBV6-6 with TRBJ1-4; D perhaps matches TRBD1 (6 bases). As DNA, the CDR3 is TGTGCCAGCAGCCGACCGACCGGACAGCCTCTGGGGGGGCTGTTTTTT. Protein: CASSRPTGQPLGGLFF.